The TCR beta chain described here comes from a study of shared T cell receptors in the human thymus. CDR3 length equals 24 residues. Trimming cost V 4 bases and J 2 bases; bases outside gene matches: 31. CDR1 SGHRS and CDR2 YFSETQ come from the germline V gene. Sequenced by immunoSEQ multiplex PCR; TCRdb stores in-frame clones only, minus some. The data show some 400,000 clones, with around 95% seen just once and roughly 0.02% held by the top ten. The material sequenced was thymocytes. This receptor was taken from a human donor. The chain combines TRBV5-1 with TRBJ2-3; 10 bases map to TRBD2. The CDR3 region has the DNA TGCGCCAGCAGCCCTGGACCTCTCAGCGGGAGGGTTGAGTTCCTAAGAGGAAACACAGATACGCAGTATTTT. This gives the protein CASSPGPLSGRVEFLRGNTDTQYF.